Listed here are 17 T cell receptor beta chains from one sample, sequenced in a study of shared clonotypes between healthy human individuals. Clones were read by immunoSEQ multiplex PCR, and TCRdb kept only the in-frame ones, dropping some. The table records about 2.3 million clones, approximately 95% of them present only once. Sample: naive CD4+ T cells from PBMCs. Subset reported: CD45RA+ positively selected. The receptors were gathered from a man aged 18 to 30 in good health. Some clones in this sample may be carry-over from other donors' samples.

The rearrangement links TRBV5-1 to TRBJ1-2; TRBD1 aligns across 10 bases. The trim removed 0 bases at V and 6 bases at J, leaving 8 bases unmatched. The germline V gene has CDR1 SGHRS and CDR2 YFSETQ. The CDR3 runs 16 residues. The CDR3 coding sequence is TGCGCCAGCAGCTTGGCCATGGGACAGGGGACCCATGGCTACACCTTC. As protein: CASSLAMGQGTHGYTF. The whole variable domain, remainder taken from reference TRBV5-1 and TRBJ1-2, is KAGVTQTPRYLIKTRGQQVTLSCSPISGHRSVSWYQQTPGQGLQFLFEYFSETQRNKGNFPGRFSGRQFSNSRSEMNVSTLELGDSALYLCASSLAMGQGTHGYTFGSGTRLTVV.

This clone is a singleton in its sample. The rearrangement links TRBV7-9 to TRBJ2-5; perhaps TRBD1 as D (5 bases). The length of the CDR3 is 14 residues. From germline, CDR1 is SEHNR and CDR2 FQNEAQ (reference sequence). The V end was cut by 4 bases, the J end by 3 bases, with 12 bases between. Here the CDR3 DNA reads TGTGCCAGCAGCTCGCCAGGGTCGGAAGAGACCCAGTACTTC. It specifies CASSSPGSEETQYF.

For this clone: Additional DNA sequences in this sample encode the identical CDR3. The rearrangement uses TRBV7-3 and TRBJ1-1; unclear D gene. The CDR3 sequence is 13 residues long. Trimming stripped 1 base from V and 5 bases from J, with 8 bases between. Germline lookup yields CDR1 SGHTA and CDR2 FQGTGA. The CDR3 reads CASSLNRDTEAFF. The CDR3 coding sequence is TGTGCCAGCAGCTTAAATAGAGATACTGAAGCTTTCTTT.

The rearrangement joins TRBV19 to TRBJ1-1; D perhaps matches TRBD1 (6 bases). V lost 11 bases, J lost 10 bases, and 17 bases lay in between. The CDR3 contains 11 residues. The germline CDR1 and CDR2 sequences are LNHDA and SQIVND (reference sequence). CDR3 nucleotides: TGTGCCGGTCGGGGGCGGTTTGGAGCTTTCTTT. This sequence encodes CAGRGRFGAFF.

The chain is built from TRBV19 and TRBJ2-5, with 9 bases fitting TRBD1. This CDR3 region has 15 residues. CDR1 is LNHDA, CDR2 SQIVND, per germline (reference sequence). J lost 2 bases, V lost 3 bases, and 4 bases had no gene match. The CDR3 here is CASSMWTGAQETQYF. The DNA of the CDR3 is TGTGCCAGTAGTATGTGGACAGGGGCGCAAGAGACCCAGTACTTC.

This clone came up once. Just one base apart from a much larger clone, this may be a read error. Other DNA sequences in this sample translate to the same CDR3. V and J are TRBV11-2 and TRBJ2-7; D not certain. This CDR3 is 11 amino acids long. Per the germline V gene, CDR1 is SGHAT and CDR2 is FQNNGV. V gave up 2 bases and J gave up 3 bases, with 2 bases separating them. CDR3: CASSLLYEQYF. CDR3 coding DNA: TGTGCCAGCAGCTTACTCTACGAGCAGTACTTC.

Here the CDR3 DNA reads TGCGCCAGCAGCTTGGGAGGTTGGCGCTCTGGGGCCAACGTCCTGACTTTC. Protein: CASSLGGWRSGANVLTF. The genes are TRBV5-1 and TRBJ2-6; D not certain. V gave up 0 bases and J gave up 0 bases, with 10 bases separating them. This CDR3 region has 17 residues. Germline CDR1 and CDR2: SGHRS and YFSETQ.

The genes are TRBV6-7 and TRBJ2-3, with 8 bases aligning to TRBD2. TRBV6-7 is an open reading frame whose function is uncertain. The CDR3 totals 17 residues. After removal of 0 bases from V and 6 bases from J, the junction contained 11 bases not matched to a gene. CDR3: CASSYSTGGLALDTQYF. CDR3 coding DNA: TGTGCCAGCAGTTACTCGACGGGTGGACTAGCCCTGGATACGCAGTATTTT.

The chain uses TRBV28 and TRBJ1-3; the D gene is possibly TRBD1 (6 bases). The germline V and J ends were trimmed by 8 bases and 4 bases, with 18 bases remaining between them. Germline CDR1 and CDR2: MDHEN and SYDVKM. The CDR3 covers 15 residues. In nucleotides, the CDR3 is TGTGCCAGCCGTTCGGGGGGCGCCTTGGGAAACACCATATATTTT. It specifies CASRSGGALGNTIYF.

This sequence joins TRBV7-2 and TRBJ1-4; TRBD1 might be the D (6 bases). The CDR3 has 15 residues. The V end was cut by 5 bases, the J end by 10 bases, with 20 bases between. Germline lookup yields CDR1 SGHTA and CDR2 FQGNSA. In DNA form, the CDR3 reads TGTGCCAGCAGCGGAGGAGGGGGAGTCGGCGGAAAACTGTTTTTT. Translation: CASSGGGGVGGKLFF.

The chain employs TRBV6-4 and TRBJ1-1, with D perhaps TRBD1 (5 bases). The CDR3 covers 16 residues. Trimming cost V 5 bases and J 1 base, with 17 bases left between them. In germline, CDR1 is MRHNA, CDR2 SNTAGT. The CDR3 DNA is TGTGCCAGCAGTAGGGTGGCGGGGGTGCGGAACACTGAAGCTTTCTTT. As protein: CASSRVAGVRNTEAFF.

Here the CDR3 reads CASGRDRQETQYF. The CDR3, as DNA: TGTGCCAGCGGGCGGGACAGGCAAGAGACCCAGTACTTC. The J gene is TRBJ2-5, the V gene TRBV27, with TRBD1 matching 8 bases. CDR3 length: 13 residues. The J segment lost 2 bases and the V segment lost 8 bases, leaving 4 bases of the junction unmatched. Germline CDR1 and CDR2: MNHEY and SMNVEV (reference sequence).

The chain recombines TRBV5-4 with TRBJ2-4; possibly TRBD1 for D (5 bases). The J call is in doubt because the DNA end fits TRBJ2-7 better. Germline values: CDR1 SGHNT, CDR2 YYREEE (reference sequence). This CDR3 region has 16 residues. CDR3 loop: CASSSTVGAAVYEQYF. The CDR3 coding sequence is TGTGCCAGCAGCTCCACGGTTGGGGCAGCCGTCTACGAGCAGTACTTC.

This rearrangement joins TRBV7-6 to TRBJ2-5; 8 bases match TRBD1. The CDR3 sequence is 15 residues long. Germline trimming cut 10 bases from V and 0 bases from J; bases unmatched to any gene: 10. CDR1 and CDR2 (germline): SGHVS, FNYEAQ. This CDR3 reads CATRRTGTYQETQYF. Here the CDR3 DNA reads TGTGCCACCCGCCGGACAGGGACGTACCAAGAGACCCAGTACTTC.

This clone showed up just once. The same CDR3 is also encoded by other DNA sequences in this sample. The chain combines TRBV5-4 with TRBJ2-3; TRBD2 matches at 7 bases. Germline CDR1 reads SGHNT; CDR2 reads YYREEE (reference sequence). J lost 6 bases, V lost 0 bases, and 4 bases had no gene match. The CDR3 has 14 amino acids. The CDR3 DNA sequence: TGTGCCAGCAGCTTGGGCGGGAGTGCTGATACGCAGTATTTT. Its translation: CASSLGGSADTQYF.

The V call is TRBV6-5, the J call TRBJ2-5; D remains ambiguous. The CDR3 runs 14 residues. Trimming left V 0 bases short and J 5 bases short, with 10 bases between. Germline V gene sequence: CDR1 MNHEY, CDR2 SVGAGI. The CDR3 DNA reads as TGTGCCAGCAGTTACTCGAACTATCGGGAGACCCAGTACTTC. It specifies CASSYSNYRETQYF.

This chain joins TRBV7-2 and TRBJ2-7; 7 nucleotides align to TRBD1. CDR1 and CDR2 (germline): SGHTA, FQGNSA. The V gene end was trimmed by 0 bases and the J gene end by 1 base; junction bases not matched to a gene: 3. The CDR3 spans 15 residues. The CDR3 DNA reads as TGTGCCAGCAGCTTAGCGCTGGGACAGTCCTACGAGCAGTACTTC. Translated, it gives CASSLALGQSYEQYF.